This TCR beta chain was profiled in a study of identical twins (dated by TCRdb to the mid-2010s). With regard to the full study: To test whether fetal clonotypes persist, this study deep-sequenced TCR alpha and beta repertoires from monozygotic twins, from unrelated adults of various ages, and from cord blood. To rule out contamination, replicate twin experiments were performed at different times with different library preparation protocols. General study outcomes and caveats: Compared with coincidental sharing between unrelated individuals, out-of-frame TCR alpha sequences shared between twins showed an excess of sequences with low generation probability. Zero-insertion analyses could be partly confounded by invariant T cells such as MAIT and iNKT, though diverse VJ usage argued against such confounding for most clonotypes. Out-of-frame TCR alpha sharing in monozygotic twins was systematically underestimated by recombination models, whereas sharing between unrelated individuals was in agreement with the recombination models. Because the same donors could not be followed over many years, conclusions were based on cross-sectional statistical analysis. Abundant cord blood beta clonotypes carried fewer insertions; young adult naive repertoires showed a weaker similar trend, while memory repertoires showed none. Excess twin sharing in beta out-of-frame sequences was weaker because fewer shared sequences lowered the signal-to-noise ratio.

Reading from cysteine to phenylalanine, the CDR3 counts 16 amino acids. Here the CDR3 DNA is all that survives: 48 bases in frame from base 1. CDR1 and CDR2, looked up from the germline V gene, are MGHRA and YSYEKL. V trim: 3 bases; J trim: 6 bases; unmatched bases: 12. The library was prepared using 5' RACE. Sequencing was carried out with an Illumina HiSeq 2000. Template switching added a universal primer binding site, and the final cDNA carried a unique molecular identifier that allowed TCR cDNA molecules to be counted accurately. Specific primers in the conserved constant-segment region were used to synthesize first-strand cDNA for the TCR alpha and beta chains. To control for contamination, every cDNA library carried two barcodes: a SMART-Mk sample barcode plus Illumina barcodes. TruSeq adapter sequences, together with Illumina sample barcodes, were added in two successive PCR steps. Sequencing of the TCR alpha and beta cDNA libraries was done on the Illumina HiSeq platform using custom primers. Per the authors' processing: MiGEC was used to process raw reads and extract unique molecular identifiers, and MiXCR was used to find CDR3 positions. Recombination models were inferred per individual with the repgenHMM and IGoR tools using an EM algorithm. Shared clonotypes were analyzed with the tcR package in R, and sharing was normalized by the product of cloneset sizes. To study raw recombination without the effects of thymic and clonal selection, out-of-frame nonproductive sequences were analyzed. TCRdb applied fastp at Q25 and MiXCR to the public reads, then kept only in-frame beta chains. Duplicate CDR3 protein sequences are folded into a single record with the most common DNA and genes. V and J calls and clone size were set by TCRdb, not the authors. The sample contains 200,000 to 250,000 distinct CDR3 sequences, roughly 13% of them found a single time. About 4% of the sample rests with the top ten.

This clonotype was seen a few times. The specificity of this receptor is unknown. Base qualities are not recorded, but no much larger clone differs from it by a single base. Only healthy Caucasian donors were included. Three pairs of female monozygotic twins, all aged roughly 18 to 29 years, were included in the twin cohort. Miltenyi CD45RO+ enrichment and human naive T-cell isolation kits were used to isolate memory (CD45RO+) and naive T cells from PBMC. These data were also reused for a study on yellow fever vaccine responses in identical twins. From the second report: The T cell response to vaccination in identical twins was reported by the authors to appear partly convergent and partly personalized. In the study, vaccine-responding T cell clones were precisely tracked in identical twins.

The sample consisted of memory (CD45RO+) T cells sorted from blood. The cell subset or site label for this specimen denotes: CD45RO+ enriched T cells. The receptor comes from a woman under 30 in good health. The rearrangement joined TRBV4-1 to TRBJ2-3; 7 bases in between match TRBD2. The bases are TGCGCCAGCAGCCAGCTACTAGCGAGGGAAGGGGATACGCAGTATTTT. Protein translation: CASSQLLAREGDTQYF.